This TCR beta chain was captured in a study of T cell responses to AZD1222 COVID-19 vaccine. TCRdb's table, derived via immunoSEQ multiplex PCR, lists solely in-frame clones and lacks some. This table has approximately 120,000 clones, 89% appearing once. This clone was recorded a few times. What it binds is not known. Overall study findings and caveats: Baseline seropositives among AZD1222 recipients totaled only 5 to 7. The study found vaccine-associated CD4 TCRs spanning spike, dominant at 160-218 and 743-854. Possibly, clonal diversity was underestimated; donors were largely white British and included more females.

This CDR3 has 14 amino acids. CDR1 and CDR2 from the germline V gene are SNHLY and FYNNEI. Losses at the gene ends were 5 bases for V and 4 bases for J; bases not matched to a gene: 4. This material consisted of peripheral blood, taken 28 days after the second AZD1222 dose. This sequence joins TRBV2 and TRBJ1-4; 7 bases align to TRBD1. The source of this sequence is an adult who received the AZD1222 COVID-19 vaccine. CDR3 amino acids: CASSRRQGNEKLFF. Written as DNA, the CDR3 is TGTGCCAGCAGTAGGAGACAGGGTAATGAAAAACTGTTTTTT.